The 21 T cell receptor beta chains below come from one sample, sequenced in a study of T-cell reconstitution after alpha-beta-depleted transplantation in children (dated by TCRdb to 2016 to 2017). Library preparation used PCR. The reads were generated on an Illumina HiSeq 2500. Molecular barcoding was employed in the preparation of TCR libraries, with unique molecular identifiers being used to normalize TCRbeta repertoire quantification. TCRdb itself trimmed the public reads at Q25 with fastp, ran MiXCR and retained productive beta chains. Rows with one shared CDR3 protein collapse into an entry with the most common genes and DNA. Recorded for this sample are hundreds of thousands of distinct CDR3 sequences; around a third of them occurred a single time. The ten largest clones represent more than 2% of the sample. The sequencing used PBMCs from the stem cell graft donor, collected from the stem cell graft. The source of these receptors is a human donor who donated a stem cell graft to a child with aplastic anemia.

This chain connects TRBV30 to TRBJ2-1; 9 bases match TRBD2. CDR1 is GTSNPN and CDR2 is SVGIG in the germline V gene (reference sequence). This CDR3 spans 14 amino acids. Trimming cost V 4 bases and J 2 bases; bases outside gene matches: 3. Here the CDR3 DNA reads TGTGCCTGGATGGGCGGGAGGGCCTACAATGAGCAGTTCTTC. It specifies CAWMGGRAYNEQFF.

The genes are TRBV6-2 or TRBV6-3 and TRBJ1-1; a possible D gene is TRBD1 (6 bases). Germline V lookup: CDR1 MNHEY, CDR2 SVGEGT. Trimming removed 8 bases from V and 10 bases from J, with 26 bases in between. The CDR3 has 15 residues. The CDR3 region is CASSRWRDTFNPAFF. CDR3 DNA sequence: TGTGCCAGCTCCCGGTGGCGGGACACCTTTAACCCAGCTTTCTTT.

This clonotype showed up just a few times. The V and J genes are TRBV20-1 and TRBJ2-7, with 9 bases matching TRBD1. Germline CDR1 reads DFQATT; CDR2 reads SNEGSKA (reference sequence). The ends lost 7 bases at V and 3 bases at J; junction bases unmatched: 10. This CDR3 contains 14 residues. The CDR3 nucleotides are TGCAGTGTCGACCACAGGGGGCTGGGCTACGAGCAGTACTTC. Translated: CSVDHRGLGYEQYF.

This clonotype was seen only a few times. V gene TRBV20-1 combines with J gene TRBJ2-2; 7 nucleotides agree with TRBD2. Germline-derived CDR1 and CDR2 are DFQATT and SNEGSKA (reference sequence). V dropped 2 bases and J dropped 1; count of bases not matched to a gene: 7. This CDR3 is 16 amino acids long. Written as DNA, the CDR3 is TGCAGTGCTAGATCTAGCGGCAGTGGGAACACCGGGGAGCTGTTTTTT. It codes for CSARSSGSGNTGELFF.

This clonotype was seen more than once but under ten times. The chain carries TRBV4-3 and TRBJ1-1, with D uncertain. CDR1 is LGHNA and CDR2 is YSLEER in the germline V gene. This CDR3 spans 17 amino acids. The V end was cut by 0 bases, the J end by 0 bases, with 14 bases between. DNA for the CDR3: TGCGCCAGCAGCCAAGACCCGGGGAGTTGGATGAACACTGAAGCTTTCTTT. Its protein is CASSQDPGSWMNTEAFF.

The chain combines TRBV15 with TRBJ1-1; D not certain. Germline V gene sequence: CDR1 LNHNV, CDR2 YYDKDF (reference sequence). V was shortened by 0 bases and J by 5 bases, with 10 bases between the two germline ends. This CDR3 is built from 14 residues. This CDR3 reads CATSRDLFRTEAFF. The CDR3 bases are TGTGCCACCAGCAGAGATCTGTTTCGGACTGAAGCTTTCTTT. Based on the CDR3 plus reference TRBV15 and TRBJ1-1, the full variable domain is DAMVIQNPRYQVTQFGKPVTLSCSQTLNHNVMYWYQQKSSQAPKLLFHYYDKDFNNEADTPDNFQSRRPNTSFCFLDIRSPGLGDTAMYLCATSRDLFRTEAFFGQGTRLTVV.

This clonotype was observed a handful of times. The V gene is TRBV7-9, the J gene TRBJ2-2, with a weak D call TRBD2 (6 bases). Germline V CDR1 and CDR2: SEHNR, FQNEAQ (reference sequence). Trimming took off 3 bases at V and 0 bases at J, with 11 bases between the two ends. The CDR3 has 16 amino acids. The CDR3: CASSFVGGPNTGELFF. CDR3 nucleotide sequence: TGTGCCAGCAGCTTCGTCGGGGGACCGAACACCGGGGAGCTGTTTTTT.

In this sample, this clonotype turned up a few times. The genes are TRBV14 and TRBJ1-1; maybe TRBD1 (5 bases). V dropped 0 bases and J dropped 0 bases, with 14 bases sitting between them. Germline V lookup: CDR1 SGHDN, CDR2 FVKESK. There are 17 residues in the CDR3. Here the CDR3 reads CASSQERVGAMNTEAFF. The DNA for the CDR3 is TGTGCCAGCAGCCAAGAGAGAGTTGGGGCGATGAACACTGAAGCTTTCTTT.

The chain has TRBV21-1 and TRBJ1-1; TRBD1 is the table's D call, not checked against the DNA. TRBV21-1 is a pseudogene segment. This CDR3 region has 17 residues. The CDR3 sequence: CASSTSGTDSRDTEAFF. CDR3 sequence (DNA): TGTGCCAGCAGCACGTCTGGGACAGACTCCAGGGACACTGAAGCTTTCTTT.

CDR3 residues: CASSINWNSNQPQHF. The CDR3 coding sequence is TGTGCCAGTAGTATAAACTGGAATAGCAATCAGCCCCAGCATTTT. V gene TRBV19 combines with J gene TRBJ1-5; no definite D call. Germline values: CDR1 LNHDA, CDR2 SQIVND (reference sequence). This CDR3 has 15 amino acids. V gave up 2 bases and J gave up 0 bases, with 8 bases separating them.

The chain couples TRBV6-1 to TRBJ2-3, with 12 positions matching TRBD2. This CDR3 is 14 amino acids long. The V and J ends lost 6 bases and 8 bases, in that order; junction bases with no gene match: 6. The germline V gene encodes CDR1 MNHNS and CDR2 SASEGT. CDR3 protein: CASRSTSGSATQYF. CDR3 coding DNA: TGTGCCAGCAGGTCGACTAGCGGGAGCGCTACGCAGTATTTT.

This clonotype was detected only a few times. For the CDR3, the DNA is TGTGCCAGCAGCTTAGCGGCAGGAAATTCCTACGAGCAGTACTTC. Translating it yields CASSLAAGNSYEQYF. V usage is TRBV7-2 and J usage is TRBJ2-7; D ambiguous. Germline V gene data show CDR1 as SGHTA and CDR2 as FQGNSA. V lost 0 bases and J lost 1, with 10 bases in between. This CDR3 is 15 amino acids long.

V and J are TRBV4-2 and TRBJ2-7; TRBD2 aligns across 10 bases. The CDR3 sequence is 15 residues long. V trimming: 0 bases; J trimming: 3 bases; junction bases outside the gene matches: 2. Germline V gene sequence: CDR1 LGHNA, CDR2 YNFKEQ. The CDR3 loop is CASSQEASGSYEQYV. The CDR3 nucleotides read TGTGCCAGCAGCCAAGAGGCTAGCGGGAGCTACGAGCAGTACGTC.

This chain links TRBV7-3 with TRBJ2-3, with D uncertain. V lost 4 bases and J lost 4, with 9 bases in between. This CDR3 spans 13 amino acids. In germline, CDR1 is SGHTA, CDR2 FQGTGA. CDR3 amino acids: CASSSPLPDTQYF. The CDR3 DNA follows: TGTGCCAGCAGCTCCCCCCTCCCAGATACGCAGTATTTT. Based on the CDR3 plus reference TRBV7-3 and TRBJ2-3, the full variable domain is GAGVSQTPSNKVTEKGKYVELRCDPISGHTALYWYRQSLGQGPEFLIYFQGTGAADDSGLPNDRFFAVRPEGSVSTLKIQRTERGDSAVYLCASSSPLPDTQYFGPGTRLTVL.

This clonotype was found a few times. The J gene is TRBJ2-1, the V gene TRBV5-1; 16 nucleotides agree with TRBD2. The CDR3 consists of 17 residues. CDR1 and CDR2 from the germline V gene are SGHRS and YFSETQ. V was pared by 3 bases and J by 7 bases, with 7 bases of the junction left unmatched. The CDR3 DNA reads TGCGCCAGCAGCTATGGAGGGACTAGCGGGAGGGTAAATGAGCAGTTCTTC. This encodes CASSYGGTSGRVNEQFF.

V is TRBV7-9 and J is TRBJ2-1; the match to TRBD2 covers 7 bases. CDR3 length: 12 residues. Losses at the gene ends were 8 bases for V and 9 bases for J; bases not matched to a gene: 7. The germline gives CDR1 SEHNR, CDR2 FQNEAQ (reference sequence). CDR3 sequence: CASGGLEPEQFF. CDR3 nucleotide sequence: TGTGCCAGCGGTGGACTAGAACCTGAGCAGTTCTTC.

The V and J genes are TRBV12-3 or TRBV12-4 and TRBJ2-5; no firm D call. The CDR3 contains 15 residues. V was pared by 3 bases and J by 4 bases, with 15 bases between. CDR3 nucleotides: TGTGCCAGCAGTTTTGGCCGGGTGCGGTCAGAGACCCAGTACTTC. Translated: CASSFGRVRSETQYF.

The CDR3 sequence is CSARTGQIAYGYTF. Written as DNA, the CDR3 is TGCAGTGCTAGAACGGGACAAATTGCCTATGGCTACACCTTC. The chain uses TRBV20-1 and TRBJ1-2; possible D gene TRBD1, 6 bases. This CDR3 spans 14 amino acids. V lost 2 bases, J lost 4 bases, and 14 bases lay in between. CDR1 and CDR2 from the germline V gene are DFQATT and SNEGSKA (reference sequence).

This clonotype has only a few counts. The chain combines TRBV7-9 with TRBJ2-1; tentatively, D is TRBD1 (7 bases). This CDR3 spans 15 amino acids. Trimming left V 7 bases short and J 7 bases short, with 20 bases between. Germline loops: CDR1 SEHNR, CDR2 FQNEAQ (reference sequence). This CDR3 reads CASNPSGQGGNEQFF. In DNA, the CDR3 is TGTGCCAGCAACCCCTCGGGGCAGGGGGGAAATGAGCAGTTCTTC.

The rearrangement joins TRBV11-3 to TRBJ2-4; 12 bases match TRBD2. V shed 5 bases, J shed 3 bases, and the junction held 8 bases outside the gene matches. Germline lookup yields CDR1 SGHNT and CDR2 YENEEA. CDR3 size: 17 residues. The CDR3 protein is CASSTRLAGEVKNIQYF. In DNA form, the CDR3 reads TGTGCCAGCAGCACAAGACTAGCGGGAGAGGTCAAAAACATTCAGTACTTC.

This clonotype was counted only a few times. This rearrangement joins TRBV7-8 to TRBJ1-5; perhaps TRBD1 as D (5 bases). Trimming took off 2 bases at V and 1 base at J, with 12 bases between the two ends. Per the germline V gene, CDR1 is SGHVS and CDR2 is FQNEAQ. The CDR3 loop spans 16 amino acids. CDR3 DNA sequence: TGTGCCAGCAGCTTATCGGGGGTGAGGAGCAATCAGCCCCAGCATTTT. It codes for CASSLSGVRSNQPQHF.